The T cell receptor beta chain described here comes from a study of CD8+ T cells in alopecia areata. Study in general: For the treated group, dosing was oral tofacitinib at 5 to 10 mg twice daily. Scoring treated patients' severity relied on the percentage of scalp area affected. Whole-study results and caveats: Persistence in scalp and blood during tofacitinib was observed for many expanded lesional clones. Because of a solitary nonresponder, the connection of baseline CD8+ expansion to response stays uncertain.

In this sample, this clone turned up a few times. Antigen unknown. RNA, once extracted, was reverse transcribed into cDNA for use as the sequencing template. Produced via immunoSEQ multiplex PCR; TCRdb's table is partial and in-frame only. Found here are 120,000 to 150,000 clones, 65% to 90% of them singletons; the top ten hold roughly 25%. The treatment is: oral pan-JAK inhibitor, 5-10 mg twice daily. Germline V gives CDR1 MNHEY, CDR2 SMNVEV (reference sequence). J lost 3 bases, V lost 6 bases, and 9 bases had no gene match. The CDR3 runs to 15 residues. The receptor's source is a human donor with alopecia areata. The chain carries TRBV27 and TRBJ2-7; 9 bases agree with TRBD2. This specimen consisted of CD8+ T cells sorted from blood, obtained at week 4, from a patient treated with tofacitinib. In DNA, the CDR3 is TGTGCCAGCAGCCTTAGCGGGGGATCCTACTACGAGCAGTACTTC. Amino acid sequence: CASSLSGGSYYEQYF.